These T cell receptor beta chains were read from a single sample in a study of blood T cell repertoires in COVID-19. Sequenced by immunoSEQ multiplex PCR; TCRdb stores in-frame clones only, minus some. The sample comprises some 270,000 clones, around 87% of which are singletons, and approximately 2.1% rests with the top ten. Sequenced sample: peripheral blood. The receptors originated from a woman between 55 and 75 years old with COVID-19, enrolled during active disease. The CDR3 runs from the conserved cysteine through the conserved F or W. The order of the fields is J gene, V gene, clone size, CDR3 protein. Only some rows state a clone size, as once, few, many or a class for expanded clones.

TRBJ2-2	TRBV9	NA	CASSVASGQYTGELFF
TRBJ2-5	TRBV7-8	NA	CASSLNENQETQYF
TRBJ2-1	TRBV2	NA	CASSGAGGIEQFF
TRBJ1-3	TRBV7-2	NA	CASSPWGQGGSGNTIYF
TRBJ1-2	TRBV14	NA	CASSPNLRTGQYGYTF
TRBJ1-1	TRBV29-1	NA	CSVVLTGGVLEAFF
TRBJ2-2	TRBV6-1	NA	CASSRGTGPSGELFF
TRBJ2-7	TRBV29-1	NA	CSVVGGQGGPYEQYF
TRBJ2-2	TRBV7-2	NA	CASSLGGANTGELFF
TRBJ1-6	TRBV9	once	CASSVAVTDSSPLHF
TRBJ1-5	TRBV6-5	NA	CASSRQGQENQPQHF
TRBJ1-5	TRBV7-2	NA	CASSAARDQPQHF
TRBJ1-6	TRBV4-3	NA	CASSPGTGGDSPLHF
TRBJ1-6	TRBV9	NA	CASSGDSINSPLHF
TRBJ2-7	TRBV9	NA	CASSLYERGDEQYF
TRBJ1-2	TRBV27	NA	CASSLSLGGPYGYTF
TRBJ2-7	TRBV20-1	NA	CSASKTGLAYEQYF
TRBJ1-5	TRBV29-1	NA	CSVGGPNQPQHF
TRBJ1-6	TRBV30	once	CAWGTGALSPLHF
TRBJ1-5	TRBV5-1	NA	CASSLSGDGLGPQHF
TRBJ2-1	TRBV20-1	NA	CSASGLAGDLSYNEQFF
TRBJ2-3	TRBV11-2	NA	CASSLGQLGTRSTDTQYF
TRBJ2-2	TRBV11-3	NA	CASSPGGSNTGELFF
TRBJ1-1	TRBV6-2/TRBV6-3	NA	CASSSEGGSAFF
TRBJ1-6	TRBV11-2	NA	CASSLGTASSPLHF
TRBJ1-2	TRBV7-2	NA	CASSRDRYGYTF
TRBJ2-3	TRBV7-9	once	CASSPGQGIATQYF
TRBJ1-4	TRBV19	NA	CASSIQGVGEKLFF
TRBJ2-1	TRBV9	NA	CASSVGLGAVYTYNEQFF
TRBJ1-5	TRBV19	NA	CASTQDRGPNQPQHF
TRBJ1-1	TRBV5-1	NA	CASSTLDSPNAEAFF
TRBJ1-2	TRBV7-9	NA	CASSLFGIVSGYTF
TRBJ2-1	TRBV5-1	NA	CASSFPPTEQFF
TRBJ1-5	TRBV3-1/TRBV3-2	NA	CASRPTGAGQPQHF
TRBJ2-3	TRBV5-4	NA	CASSLSQGRAQYF
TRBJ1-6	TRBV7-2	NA	CASSLITGTANSPLHF
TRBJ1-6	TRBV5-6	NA	CASTMHTGARDSPLHF
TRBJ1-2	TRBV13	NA	CASRGGQGAGYGYTF
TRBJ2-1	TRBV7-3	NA	CASSLSAGGLGNEQFF
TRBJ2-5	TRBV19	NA	CASSTRVGSQETQYF
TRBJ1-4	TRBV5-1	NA	CASSLELVKSGGREKLFF
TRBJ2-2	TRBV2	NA	CASRGGYTGELFF
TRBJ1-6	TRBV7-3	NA	CASSTGTGYAPLHF
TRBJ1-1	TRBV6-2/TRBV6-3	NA	CASSTVNTEAFF
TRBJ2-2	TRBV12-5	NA	CASGLGQGLYTGELFF
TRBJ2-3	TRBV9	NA	CASSAAGVRDTQYF
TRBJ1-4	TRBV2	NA	CASSEARKGTNEKLFF
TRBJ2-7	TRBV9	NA	CASSVGPTGVLYEQYF
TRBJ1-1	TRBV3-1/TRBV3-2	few	CASSHNLDTEAFF
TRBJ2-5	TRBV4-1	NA	CASSQVGGTQETQYF